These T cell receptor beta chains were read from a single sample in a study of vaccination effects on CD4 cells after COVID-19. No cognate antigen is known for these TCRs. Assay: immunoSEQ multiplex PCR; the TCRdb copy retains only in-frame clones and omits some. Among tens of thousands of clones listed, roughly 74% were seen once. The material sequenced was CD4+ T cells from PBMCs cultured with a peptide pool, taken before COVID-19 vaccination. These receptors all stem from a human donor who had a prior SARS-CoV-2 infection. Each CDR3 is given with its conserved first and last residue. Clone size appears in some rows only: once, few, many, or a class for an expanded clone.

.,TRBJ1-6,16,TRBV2,CASSGVVGQSNSPLHF
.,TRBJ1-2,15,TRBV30,CAFTPGGQANYGYTF
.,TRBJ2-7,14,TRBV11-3,CASSLGHGAYEQYF
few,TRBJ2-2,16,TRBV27,CASSFFLSGNTGELFF
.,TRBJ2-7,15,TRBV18,CASSLPPGQGYEQYF
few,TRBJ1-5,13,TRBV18,CASSPAKNQPQHF
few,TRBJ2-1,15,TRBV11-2,CASSPGTGAYNEQFF
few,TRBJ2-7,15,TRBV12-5,CASGLVVKPSYEQYF
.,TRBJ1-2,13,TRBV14,CASSSGPSYGYTF
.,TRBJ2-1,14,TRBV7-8,CASSPRTSIGEQFF
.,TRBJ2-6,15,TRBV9,CASSVSPGGANVLTF
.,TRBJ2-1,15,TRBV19,CASSTDRGPYNEQFF
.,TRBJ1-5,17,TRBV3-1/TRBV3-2,CASSQAPREVSNQPQHF
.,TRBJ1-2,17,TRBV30,CAWSVSGQGGAGYGYTF
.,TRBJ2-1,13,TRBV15,CATSRVVGNEQFF
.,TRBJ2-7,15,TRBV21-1,CASSKRVAGGHEQYF
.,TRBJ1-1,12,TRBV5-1,CASSLEGVEAFF
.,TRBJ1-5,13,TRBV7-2,CASSLGVNQPQHF